The TCR beta chain under discussion was sequenced for a study of blood T cell repertoires in COVID-19. Generated by immunoSEQ multiplex PCR, the TCRdb table keeps only in-frame clones and is missing some. This sample has roughly 300,000 clones, with about 82% found just once. The junction had 3 bases not matched to a gene; V was cut back by 5 bases and J by 2 bases. This CDR3 is 13 amino acids long. Per the germline V gene, CDR1 is MDHEN and CDR2 is SYDVKM. Remarks on this clone: Other DNA sequences in the same sample also yield this CDR3.

The TCR sequence derives from a woman between 50 and 59 years old with acute or convalescent COVID-19. The chain couples TRBV28 to TRBJ2-7; 7 bases line up with TRBD1. Sample: peripheral blood. The CDR3: CASSRQGPYEQYF. The CDR3 region has the DNA TGTGCCAGCAGTCGACAGGGCCCCTACGAGCAGTACTTC.